This T cell receptor beta chain was captured by sequencing in a study of beta chain features in type 1 diabetes. General study points: A closer apparent resemblance between naive, central memory and Treg TCRB repertoires was seen in patients than in healthy donors. PCR may have favored shorter templates equally in patients and controls.

A few counts support this clone. No antigen is known for it. Reverse transcribing all isolated RNA meant expressed TCRB transcripts were sequenced. Using immunoSEQ multiplex PCR, the repertoire was profiled, and TCRdb retains in-frame clones only, with some absent. The sample yields 620,000 or so clones, around 15% seen once. The CDR3 runs to 13 residues. CDR1 is MNHNS and CDR2 is SASEGT in the germline V gene. Trimming took 1 base from V and 5 from J, leaving 8 bases between them. Sequenced material: naive CD4+ T cells from blood. The chain employs TRBV6-1 and TRBJ2-5; no reliable D call. The clonotype was recovered from a man aged 18 to 35 in good health. CDR3 loop: CASSEGPRETQYF. CDR3 sequence (DNA): TGTGCCAGCAGTGAAGGCCCTCGGGAGACCCAGTACTTC.